Sequencing of this T cell receptor (beta chain) was carried out in a study of OX40 agonist ivuxolimab in advanced cancers. Looking at the study overall: Treatment of patients was with ivuxolimab, an agonistic anti-OX40 (CD134) antibody.

Trimming took 4 bases from V and 3 from J; bases not matched to a gene: 3. This CDR3 spans 15 amino acids. CDR1 SEHNR and CDR2 FQNEAQ come from the germline V gene (reference sequence). The method was immunoSEQ multiplex PCR; TCRdb's version includes in-frame clones alone and lacks a portion of them. The sample yields some 57,000 clones, 84% seen once. Material: CD4+ or CD8+ T cells sorted from blood, obtained in a trial of the OX40 agonist ivuxolimab. The clonotype was recovered from an adult with an advanced solid tumor such as melanoma, head and neck, liver or kidney cancer. V usage is TRBV7-9 and J usage is TRBJ2-2; 9 bases map to TRBD2. CDR3 sequence (DNA): TGTGCCAGCAGCTACACTAGCGGGTACACCGGGGAGCTGTTTTTT. It is translated as CASSYTSGYTGELFF. Drawing the rest from reference TRBV7-9 and TRBJ2-2, the complete variable domain is DTGVSQNPRHKITKRGQNVTFRCDPISEHNRLYWYRQTLGQGPEFLTYFQNEAQLEKSRLLSDRFSAERPKGSFSTLEIQRTEQGDSAMYLCASSYTSGYTGELFFGEGSRLTVL.